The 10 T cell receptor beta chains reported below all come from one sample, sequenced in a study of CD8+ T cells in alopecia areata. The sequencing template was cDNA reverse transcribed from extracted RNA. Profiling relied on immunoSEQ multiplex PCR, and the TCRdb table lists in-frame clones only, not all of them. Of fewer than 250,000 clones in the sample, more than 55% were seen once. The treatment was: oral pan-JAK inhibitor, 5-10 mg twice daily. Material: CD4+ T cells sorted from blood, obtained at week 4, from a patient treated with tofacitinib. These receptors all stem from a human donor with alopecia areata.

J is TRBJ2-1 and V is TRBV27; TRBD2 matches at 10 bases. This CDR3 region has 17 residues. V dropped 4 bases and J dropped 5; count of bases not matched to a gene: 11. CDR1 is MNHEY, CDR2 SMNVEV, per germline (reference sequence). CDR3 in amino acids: CASSWDSQGLANNEQFF. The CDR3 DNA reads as TGTGCCAGCAGTTGGGACAGCCAGGGACTAGCGAACAATGAGCAGTTCTTC.

The CDR3 nucleotides read TGCAGCGTTAGCGGGGTACTAGCGGGTTCCCCAGATACGCAGTATTTT. It is translated as CSVSGVLAGSPDTQYF. This chain connects TRBV29-1 to TRBJ2-3, with TRBD2 identical over 9 bases. CDR1 is SQVTM, CDR2 ANQGSEA, per germline. V trimming: 5 bases; J trimming: 4 bases; junction bases outside the gene matches: 13. The CDR3 totals 16 residues.

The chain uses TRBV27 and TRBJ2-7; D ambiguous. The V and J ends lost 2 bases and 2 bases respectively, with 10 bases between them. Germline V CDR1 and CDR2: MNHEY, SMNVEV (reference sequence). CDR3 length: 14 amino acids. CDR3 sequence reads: CASSLGSRTYEQYF. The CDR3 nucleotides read TGTGCCAGCAGTTTAGGGTCAAGGACCTACGAGCAGTACTTC.

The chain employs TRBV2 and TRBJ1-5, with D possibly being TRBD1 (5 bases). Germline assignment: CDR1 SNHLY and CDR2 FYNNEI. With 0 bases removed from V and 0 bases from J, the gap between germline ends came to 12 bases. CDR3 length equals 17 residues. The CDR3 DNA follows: TGTGCCAGCAGTGAAGCGGGGGGTTACAGTAGCAATCAGCCCCAGCATTTT. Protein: CASSEAGGYSSNQPQHF.

The CDR3 DNA sequence: TGCAGCGTTGCCGCTAGCGGGAGTGCCTACGAGCAGTACTTC. This translates into CSVAASGSAYEQYF. The chain recombines TRBV29-1 with TRBJ2-7; TRBD2 aligns across 10 bases. The CDR3 is 14 residues long. Germline values: CDR1 SQVTM, CDR2 ANQGSEA. The V gene end was trimmed by 4 bases and the J gene end by 2 bases; junction bases not matched to a gene: 5.

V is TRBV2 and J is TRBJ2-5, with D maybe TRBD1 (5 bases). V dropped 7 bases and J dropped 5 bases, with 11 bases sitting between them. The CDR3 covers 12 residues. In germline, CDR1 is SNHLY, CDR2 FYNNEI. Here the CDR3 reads CASIYAGETQYF. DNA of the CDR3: TGTGCCAGCATCTACGCAGGGGAGACCCAGTACTTC.

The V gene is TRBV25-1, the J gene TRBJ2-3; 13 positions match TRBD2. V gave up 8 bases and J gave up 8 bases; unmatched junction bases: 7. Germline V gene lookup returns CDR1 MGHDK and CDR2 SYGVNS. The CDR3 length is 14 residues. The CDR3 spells CASGGLAGVFTQYF. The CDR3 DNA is TGTGCCAGCGGCGGACTAGCGGGAGTCTTTACGCAGTATTTT.

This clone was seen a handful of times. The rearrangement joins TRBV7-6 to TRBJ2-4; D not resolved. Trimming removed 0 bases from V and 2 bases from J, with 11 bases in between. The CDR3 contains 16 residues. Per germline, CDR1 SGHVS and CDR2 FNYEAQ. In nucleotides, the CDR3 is TGTGCCAGCAGCTTAGCTGGAGACGGTACCAAAAACATTCAGTACTTC. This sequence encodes CASSLAGDGTKNIQYF. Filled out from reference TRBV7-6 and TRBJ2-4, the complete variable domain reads GAGVSQSPRYKVTKRGQDVALRCDPISGHVSLYWYRQALGQGPEFLTYFNYEAQQDKSGLPNDRFSAERPEGSISTLTIQRTEQRDSAMYRCASSLAGDGTKNIQYFGAGTRLSVL.

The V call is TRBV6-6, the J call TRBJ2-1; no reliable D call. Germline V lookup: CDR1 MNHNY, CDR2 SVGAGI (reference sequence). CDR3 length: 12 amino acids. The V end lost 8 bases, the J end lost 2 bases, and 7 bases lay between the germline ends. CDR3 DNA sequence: TGTGCCAGCTCGGGTCCCTACAATGAGCAGTTCTTC. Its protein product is CASSGPYNEQFF.

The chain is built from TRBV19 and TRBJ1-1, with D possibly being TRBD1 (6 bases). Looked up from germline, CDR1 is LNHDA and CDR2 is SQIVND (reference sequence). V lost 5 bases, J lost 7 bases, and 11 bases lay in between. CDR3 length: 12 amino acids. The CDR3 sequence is CASSRTGLEAFF. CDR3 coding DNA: TGTGCCAGTAGTCGTACAGGGCTTGAAGCTTTCTTT.